This T cell receptor (beta chain) emerged from a study of cytomegalovirus exposure and HLA in healthy donors. This PCR relied on a set of 60 Vbeta primers and 13 Jbeta primers. Only in-frame clones appear in the TCRdb table, and some are missing; sequencing was by immunoSEQ multiplex PCR. Of about 200,000 clones listed, approximately 86% are singletons. This TCR came from a woman in her thirties in good health and CMV-seronegative. The sample was PBMCs.

For the CDR3, the DNA is TGTGCCAGCAGTGAAGCGGGCAGGGCGTATGGCTACACCTTC. Translated, it gives CASSEAGRAYGYTF. V gene TRBV2 combines with J gene TRBJ1-2; D is perhaps TRBD1 (5 bases). The germline CDR1 and CDR2 sequences are SNHLY and FYNNEI. This CDR3 comprises 14 residues. V lost 0 bases to trimming and J lost 5 bases, with 10 bases between them.